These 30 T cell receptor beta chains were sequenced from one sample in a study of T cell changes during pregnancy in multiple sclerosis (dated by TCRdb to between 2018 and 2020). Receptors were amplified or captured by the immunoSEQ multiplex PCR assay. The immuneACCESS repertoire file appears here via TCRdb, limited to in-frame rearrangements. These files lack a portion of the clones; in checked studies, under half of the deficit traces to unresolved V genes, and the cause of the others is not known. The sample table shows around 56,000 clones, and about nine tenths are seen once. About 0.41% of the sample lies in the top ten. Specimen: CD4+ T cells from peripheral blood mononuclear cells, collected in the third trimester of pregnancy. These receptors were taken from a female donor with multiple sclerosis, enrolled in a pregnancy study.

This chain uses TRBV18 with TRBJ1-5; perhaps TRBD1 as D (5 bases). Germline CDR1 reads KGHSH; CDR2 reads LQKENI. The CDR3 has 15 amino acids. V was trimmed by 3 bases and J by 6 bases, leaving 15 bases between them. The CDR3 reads CASSPGGSRGQPQHF. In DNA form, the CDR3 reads TGTGCCAGCTCACCGGGGGGGTCCAGAGGTCAGCCCCAGCATTTT.

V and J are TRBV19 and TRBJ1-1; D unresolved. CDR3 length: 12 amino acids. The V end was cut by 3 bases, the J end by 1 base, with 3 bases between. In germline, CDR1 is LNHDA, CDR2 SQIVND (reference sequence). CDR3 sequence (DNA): TGTGCCAGTAGTATCTGGAACACTGAAGCTTTCTTT. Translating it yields CASSIWNTEAFF. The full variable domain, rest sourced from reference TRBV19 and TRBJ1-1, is DGGITQSPKYLFRKEGQNVTLSCEQNLNHDAMYWYRQDPGQGLRLIYYSQIVNDFQKGDIAEGYSVSREKKESFPLTVTSAQKNPTAFYLCASSIWNTEAFFGQGTRLTVV.

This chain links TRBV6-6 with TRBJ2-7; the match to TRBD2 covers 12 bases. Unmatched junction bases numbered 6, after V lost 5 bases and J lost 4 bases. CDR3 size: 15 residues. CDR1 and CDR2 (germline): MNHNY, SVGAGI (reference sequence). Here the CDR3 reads CASSALTSGSYEQYF. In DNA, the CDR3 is TGTGCCAGCAGTGCCCTGACTAGCGGGAGTTACGAGCAGTACTTC.

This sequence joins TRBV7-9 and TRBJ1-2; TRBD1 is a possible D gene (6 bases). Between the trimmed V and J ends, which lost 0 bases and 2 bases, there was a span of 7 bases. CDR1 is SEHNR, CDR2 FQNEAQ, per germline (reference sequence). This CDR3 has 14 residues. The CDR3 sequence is CASSLAGTNYGYTF. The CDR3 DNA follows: TGTGCCAGCAGCTTAGCCGGGACAAACTATGGCTACACCTTC.

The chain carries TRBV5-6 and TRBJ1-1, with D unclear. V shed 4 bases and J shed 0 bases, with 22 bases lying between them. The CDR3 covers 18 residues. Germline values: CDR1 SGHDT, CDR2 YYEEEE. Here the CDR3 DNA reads TGTGCCAGCAGCCTAAAATCCGGGAGAATCAACATGAACACTGAAGCTTTCTTT. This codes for CASSLKSGRINMNTEAFF.

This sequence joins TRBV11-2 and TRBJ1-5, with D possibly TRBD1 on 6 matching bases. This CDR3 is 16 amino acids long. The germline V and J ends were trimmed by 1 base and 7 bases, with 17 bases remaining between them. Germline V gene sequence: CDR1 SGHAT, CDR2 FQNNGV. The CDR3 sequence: CASSLGSQGPGQPQHF. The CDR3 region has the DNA TGTGCCAGCAGCTTAGGAAGCCAGGGGCCAGGACAGCCCCAGCATTTT.

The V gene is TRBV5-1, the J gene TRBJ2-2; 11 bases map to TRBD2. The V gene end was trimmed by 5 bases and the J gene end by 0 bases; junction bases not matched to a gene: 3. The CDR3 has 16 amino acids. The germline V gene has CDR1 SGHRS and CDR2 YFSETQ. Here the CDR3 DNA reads TGCGCCAGCAGTAGCGGGGGGGCCCCGAACACCGGGGAGCTGTTTTTT. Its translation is CASSSGGAPNTGELFF.

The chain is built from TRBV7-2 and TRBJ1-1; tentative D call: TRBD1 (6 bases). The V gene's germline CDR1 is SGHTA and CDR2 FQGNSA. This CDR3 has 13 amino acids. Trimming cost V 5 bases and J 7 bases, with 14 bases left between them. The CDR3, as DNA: TGTGCCAGCAGCCCTGCCGTCAGGGGTGAAGCTTTCTTT. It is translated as CASSPAVRGEAFF.

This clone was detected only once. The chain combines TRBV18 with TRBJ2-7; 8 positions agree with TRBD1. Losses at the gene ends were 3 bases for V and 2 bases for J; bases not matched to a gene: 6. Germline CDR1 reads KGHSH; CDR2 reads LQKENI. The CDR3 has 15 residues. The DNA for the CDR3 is TGTGCCAGCTCACCTGGCGGACAGGGAACCTACGAGCAGTACTTC. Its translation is CASSPGGQGTYEQYF.

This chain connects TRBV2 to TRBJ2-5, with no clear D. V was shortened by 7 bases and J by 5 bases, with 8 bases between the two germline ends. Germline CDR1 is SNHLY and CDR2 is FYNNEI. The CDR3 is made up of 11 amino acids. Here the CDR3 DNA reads TGTGCCAGCAATTTACGGGAGACCCAGTACTTC. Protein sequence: CASNLRETQYF.

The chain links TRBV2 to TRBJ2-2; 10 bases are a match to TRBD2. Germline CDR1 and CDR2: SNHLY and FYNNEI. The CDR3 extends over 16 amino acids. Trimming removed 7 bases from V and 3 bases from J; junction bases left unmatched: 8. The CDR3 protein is CASKGGAGGDTGELFF. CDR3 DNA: TGTGCCAGCAAAGGGGGAGCGGGAGGGGACACCGGGGAGCTGTTTTTT.

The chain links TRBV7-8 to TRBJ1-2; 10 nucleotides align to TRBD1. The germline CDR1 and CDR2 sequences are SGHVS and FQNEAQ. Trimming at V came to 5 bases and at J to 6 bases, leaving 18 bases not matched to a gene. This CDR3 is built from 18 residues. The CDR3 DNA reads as TGTGCCAGCAGCGCTCAGGACAGGGGGAGAACGTTGGGAAATGGCTACACCTTC. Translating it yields CASSAQDRGRTLGNGYTF.

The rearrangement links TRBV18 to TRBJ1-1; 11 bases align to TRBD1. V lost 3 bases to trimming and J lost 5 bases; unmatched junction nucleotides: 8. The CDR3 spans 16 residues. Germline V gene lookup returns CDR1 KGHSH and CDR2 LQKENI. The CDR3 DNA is TGTGCCAGCTCACCGGTTGGGACAGGGGGTTTTACTGAAGCTTTCTTT. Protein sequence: CASSPVGTGGFTEAFF.

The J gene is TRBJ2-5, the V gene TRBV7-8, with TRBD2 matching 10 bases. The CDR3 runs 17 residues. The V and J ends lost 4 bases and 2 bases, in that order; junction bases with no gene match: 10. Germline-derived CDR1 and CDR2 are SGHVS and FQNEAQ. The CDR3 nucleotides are TGTGCCAGCAGCTCACGGCCTAGCGGGGGATCACAAGAGACCCAGTACTTC. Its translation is CASSSRPSGGSQETQYF.

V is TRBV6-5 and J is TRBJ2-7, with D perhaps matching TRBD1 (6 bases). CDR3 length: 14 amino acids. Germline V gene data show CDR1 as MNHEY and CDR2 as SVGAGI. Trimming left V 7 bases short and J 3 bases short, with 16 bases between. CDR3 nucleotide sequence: TGTGCCAGCAACCCCGGGACACAAGTCTACGAGCAGTACTTC. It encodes CASNPGTQVYEQYF.

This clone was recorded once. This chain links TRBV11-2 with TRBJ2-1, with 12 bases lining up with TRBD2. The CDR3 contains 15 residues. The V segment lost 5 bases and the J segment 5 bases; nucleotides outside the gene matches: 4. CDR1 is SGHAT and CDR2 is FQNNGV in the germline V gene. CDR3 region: CASSPLAGGHNEQFF. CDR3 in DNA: TGTGCCAGCAGCCCACTAGCGGGAGGTCACAATGAGCAGTTCTTC.

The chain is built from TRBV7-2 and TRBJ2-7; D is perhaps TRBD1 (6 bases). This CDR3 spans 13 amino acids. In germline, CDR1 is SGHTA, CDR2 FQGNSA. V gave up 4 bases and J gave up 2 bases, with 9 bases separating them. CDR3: CASSSQGPYEQYF. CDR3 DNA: TGTGCCAGCAGCTCACAGGGACCCTACGAGCAGTACTTC.

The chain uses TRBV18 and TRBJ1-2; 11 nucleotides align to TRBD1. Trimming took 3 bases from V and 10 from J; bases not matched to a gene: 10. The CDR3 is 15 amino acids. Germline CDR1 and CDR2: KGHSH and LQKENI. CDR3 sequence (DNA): TGTGCCAGCTCACCGGACCCGGGGACAGGGGGATACTACACCTTC. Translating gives CASSPDPGTGGYYTF.

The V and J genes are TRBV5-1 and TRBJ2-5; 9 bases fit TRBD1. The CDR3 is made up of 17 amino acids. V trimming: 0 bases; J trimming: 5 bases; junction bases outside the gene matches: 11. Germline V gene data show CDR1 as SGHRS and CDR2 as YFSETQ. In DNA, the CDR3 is TGCGCCAGCAGCTTGGGAGGGACAGGGCGTCTTCAGGAGACCCAGTACTTC. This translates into CASSLGGTGRLQETQYF.

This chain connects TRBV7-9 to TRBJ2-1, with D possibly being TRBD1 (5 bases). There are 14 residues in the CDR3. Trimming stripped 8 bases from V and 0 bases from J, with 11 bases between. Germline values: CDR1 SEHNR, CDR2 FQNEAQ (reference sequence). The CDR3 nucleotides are TGTGCCAGCCCCAATGACAGCTCCTACAATGAGCAGTTCTTC. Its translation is CASPNDSSYNEQFF.

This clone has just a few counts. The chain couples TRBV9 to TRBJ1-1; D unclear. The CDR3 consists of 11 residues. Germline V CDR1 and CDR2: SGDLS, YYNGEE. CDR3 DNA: TGTGCAGAGGCCTCGAACACTGAAGCTTTCTTT. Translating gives CAEASNTEAFF.

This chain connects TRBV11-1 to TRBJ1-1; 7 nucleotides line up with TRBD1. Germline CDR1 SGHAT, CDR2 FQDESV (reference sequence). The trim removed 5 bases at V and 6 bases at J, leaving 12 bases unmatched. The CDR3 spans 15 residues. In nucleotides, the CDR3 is TGTGCCAGCAGCACAATCGACCGGGACAGCCCTGAAGCTTTCTTT. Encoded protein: CASSTIDRDSPEAFF.

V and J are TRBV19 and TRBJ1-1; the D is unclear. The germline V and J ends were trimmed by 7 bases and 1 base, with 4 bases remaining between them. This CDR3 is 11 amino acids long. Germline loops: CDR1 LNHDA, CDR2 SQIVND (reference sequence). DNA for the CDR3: TGTGCCAGTAAGCAGAACACTGAAGCTTTCTTT. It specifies CASKQNTEAFF. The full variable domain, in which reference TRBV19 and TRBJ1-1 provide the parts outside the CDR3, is DGGITQSPKYLFRKEGQNVTLSCEQNLNHDAMYWYRQDPGQGLRLIYYSQIVNDFQKGDIAEGYSVSREKKESFPLTVTSAQKNPTAFYLCASKQNTEAFFGQGTRLTVV.

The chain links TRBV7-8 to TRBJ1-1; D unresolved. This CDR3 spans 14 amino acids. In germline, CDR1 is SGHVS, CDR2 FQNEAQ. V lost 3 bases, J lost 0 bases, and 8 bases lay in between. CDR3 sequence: CASSLRILNTEAFF. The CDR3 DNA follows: TGTGCCAGCAGCTTGAGAATCTTGAACACTGAAGCTTTCTTT.

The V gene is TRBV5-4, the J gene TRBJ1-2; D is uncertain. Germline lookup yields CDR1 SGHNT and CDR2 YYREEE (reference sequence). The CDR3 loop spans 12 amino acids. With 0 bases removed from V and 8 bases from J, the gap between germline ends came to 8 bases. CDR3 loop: CASSLVAGGYTF. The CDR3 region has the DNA TGTGCCAGCAGCTTGGTTGCGGGAGGCTACACCTTC.

CDR3 sequence: CASRNNRDSGNTIYF. DNA for the CDR3: TGTGCCAGCAGAAACAACAGGGACTCTGGAAACACCATATATTTT. The rearrangement joins TRBV6-6 to TRBJ1-3; tentatively, D is TRBD1 (6 bases). Germline V gene sequence: CDR1 MNHNY, CDR2 SVGAGI (reference sequence). The CDR3 extends over 15 amino acids. V dropped 6 bases and J dropped 0 bases, with 12 bases sitting between them.

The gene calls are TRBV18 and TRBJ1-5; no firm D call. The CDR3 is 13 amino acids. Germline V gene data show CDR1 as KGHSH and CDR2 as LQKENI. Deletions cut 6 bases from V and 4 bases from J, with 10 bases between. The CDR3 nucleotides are TGTGCCAGCTCCAGCGGTAATAATCAGCCCCAGCATTTT. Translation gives CASSSGNNQPQHF.

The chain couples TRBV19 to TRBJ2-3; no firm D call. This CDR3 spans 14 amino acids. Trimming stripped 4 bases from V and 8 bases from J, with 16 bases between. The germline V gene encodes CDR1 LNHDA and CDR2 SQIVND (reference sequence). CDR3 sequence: CASSRLITPGTQYF. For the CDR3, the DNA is TGTGCCAGTAGTAGGTTGATTACTCCGGGTACGCAGTATTTT.

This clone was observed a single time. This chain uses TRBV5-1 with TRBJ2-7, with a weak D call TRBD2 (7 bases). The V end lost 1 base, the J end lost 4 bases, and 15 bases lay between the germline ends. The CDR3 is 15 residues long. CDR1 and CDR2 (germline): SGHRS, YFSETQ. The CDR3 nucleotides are TGCGCCAGCAGCTTGTTGGGCAGGGGAGGGTACGAGCAGTACTTC. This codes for CASSLLGRGGYEQYF.

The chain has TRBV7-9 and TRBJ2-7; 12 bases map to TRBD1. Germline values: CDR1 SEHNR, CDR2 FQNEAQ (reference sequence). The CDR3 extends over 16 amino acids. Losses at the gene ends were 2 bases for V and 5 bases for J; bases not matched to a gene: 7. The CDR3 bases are TGTGCCAGCAGCTTACAAACCGGGACAGGGGGCCACGAGCAGTACTTC. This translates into CASSLQTGTGGHEQYF.